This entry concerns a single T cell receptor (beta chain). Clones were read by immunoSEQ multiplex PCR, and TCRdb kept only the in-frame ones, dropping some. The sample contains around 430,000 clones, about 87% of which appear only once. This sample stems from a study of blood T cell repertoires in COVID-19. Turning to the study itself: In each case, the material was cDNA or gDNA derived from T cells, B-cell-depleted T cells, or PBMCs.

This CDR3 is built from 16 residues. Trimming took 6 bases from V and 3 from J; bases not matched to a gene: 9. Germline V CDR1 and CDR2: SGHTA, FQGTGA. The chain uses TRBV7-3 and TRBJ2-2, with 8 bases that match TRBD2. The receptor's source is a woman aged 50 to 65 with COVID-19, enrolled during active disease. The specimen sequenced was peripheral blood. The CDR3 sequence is CASSLTLAEYTGELFF. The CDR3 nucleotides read TGTGCCAGCAGTCTGACACTAGCGGAATACACCGGGGAGCTGTTTTTT.